The T cell receptor beta chain under discussion was sequenced for a study of vaccination and CD4 T cells after COVID-19. Overall study: Each participant underwent a two-dose regimen of either the BNT162b2 or the mRNA-1273 vaccine. Samples were taken after vaccination, a median of around 76 days after dose two, with a range of 14 to 241. Cells were stimulated with overlapping spike peptide pools from SARS-CoV-2, HCoV-NL63, HCoV-OC43 and HCoV-229E.

Germline V gene data show CDR1 as SGHTA and CDR2 as FQGTGA. The CDR3 has 19 residues. V was pared by 5 bases and J by 7 bases, with 15 bases of the junction left unmatched. Treatment noted: roughly 11-day PBMC culture with coronavirus spike peptide pools or control peptides (ViraFEST assay). Expanded clonotypes were found by TCR sequencing after peptide-pool stimulation (ViraFEST). In the case of this clonotype: What it binds is not known.

Scientists ran DNA taken from cultured CD4+ T cells through the Oncomine TCR Beta short-read assay for sequencing. Each CDR3 protein gets one entry after TCRdb re-called the PCR reads with MiXCR. The data contain about 18,000 distinct CDR3 sequences, more than 50% of them singletons. The input for sequencing was CD4+ T cells from blood, cultured in vitro, taken before SARS-CoV-2 vaccination. The chain combines TRBV7-3 with TRBJ2-2, with TRBD2 matching 14 bases. This TCR was sampled from a human donor who had recovered from COVID-19. CDR3 sequence reads: CASSAGVGLAGGKVGELFF. The CDR3 bases are TGTGCCAGCAGCGCGGGGGTTGGACTAGCGGGAGGAAAGGTCGGGGAGCTGTTTTTT.